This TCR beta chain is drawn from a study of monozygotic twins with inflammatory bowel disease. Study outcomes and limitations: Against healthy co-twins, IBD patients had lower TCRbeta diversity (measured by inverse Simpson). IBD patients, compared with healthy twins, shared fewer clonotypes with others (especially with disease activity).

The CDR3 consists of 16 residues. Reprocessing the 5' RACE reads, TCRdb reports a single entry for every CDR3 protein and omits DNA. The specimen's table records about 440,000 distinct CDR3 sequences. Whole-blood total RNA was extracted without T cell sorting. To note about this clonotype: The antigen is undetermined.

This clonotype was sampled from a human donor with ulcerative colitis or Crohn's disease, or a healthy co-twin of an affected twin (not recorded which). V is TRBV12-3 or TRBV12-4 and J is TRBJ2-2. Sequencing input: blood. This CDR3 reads CASSVSGRANTGELFF.